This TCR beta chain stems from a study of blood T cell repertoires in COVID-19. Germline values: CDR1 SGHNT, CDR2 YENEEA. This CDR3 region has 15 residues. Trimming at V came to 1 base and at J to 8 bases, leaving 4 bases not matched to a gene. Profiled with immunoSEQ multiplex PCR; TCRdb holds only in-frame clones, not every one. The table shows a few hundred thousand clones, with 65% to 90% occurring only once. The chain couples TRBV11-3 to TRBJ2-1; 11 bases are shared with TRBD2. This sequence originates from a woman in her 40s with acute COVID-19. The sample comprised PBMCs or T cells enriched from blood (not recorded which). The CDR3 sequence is CASSLVTSGSDEQFF. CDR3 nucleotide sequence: TGTGCCAGCAGCTTAGTAACTAGCGGGAGCGATGAGCAGTTCTTC.